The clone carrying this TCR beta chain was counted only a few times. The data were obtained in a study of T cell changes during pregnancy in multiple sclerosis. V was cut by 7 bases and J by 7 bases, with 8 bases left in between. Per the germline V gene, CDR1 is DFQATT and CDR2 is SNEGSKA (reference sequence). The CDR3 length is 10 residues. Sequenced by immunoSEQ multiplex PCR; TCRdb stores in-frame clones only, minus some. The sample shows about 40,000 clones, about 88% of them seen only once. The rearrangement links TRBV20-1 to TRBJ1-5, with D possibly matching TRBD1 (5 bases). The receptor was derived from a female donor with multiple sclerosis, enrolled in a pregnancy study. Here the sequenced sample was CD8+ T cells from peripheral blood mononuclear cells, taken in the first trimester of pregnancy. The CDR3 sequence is CSGGRQPQHF. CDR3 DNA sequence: TGCAGTGGGGGCAGGCAGCCCCAGCATTTT.